This TCR beta chain was obtained from a study of blood T cells in healthy people across ages. CDR1 and CDR2 (germline): MGHRA, YSYEKL. The CDR3 covers 17 residues. With V trimmed by 1 base and J by 5 bases, 11 bases remained unmatched. This clonotype was found a few times. PCR was performed a second time for about 6 to 12 cycles using a sample-barcoded 5' primer and a J-beta primer mix. TCRdb reprocessed the 5' RACE reads via MiXCR and lists one record per CDR3 protein. The sample includes under 2 million distinct CDR3 sequences, 34% of them seen just once. The gene calls are TRBV4-1 and TRBJ2-3; 8 bases are shared with TRBD2. This receptor was obtained from a woman aged 25 to 39 in good health. The sample comprised blood. The CDR3 DNA reads as TGCGCCAGCAGCCAAGCTCAGAACGGGGGGGCGGAAGATACGCAGTATTTT. Its translation: CASSQAQNGGAEDTQYF.